This T cell receptor (beta chain) was sequenced during a study of cytomegalovirus exposure and HLA in healthy donors. CDR1 is MGHRA, CDR2 YSYEKL, per germline. The length of the CDR3 is 17 residues. V was shortened by 2 bases and J by 2 bases, with 18 bases between the two germline ends. Study-wide points: The majority of CMV-associated TCR beta chains were reported as apparently HLA-restricted in a later analysis. When analyzed later, a missense DCLRE1C variant was found to be linked to TCR beta V- and J-gene trimming. The classifier was said to identify cytomegalovirus status with high specificity and sensitivity.

Both 60 Vbeta primers and 13 Jbeta primers went into the PCR. Sequencing was performed with immunoSEQ multiplex PCR; in TCRdb, only in-frame clones are kept and a portion is missing. The sample yields around 180,000 clones, about 72% seen once. In its sample, this clone was seen a few times. The antigen is unknown. The clonotype comes from a girl aged 5 to 17 in good health and CMV-seronegative. V is TRBV4-1 and J is TRBJ2-5, with a weak D call TRBD2 (6 bases). What was sequenced was PBMCs. CDR3 bases: TGCGCCAGCAGCCAAACCCTTGCTGTAGGGACTCAAGAGACCCAGTACTTC. It translates to CASSQTLAVGTQETQYF.